The entry below gives a single T cell receptor beta chain sequence along with its context. Its specificity is not known. This sample stems from a study of OX40 agonist ivuxolimab in advanced cancers. Blood specimens came from baseline, cycle 4 day 1, and cycle 7 day 1. Here immunoSEQ multiplex PCR was the method, and the copy in TCRdb shows in-frame clones only, minus some. The repertoire holds around 90,000 clones, 70% to 90% seen once, with around 4.5% in the top ten. Study-level points and caveats: Some nonresponders additionally presented with little normalized T-cell clonal expansion. Among the lowest levels of clonal expansion were found in partial responders at 0.1-3.0 mg/kg.

CDR1 and CDR2 from the germline V gene are GTSNPN and SVGIG (reference sequence). The CDR3 covers 14 residues. The V end was cut by 0 bases, the J end by 1 base, with 10 bases between. This specimen was CD4+ or CD8+ T cells sorted from blood, taken in a trial of the OX40 agonist ivuxolimab. The TCR comes from an adult with an advanced solid tumor such as melanoma, head and neck, liver or kidney cancer. The chain carries TRBV30 and TRBJ2-7; D possibly corresponds to TRBD2 (5 bases). The CDR3 spells CAWSVSGGSYEQYF. As DNA, the CDR3 is TGTGCCTGGAGTGTATCTGGAGGTTCCTACGAGCAGTACTTC.